A selection of T cell receptor beta chains follows, all from one sample in a study of T cells in Graves' hyperthyroidism and ophthalmopathy. From the multiplex PCR reads, TCRdb called clonotypes with MiXCR, one entry per CDR3 protein. The sample carries a few hundred thousand distinct CDR3 sequences, approximately 17% recorded once. Sequencing was carried out using blood. Receptor source: a woman in her sixties with Graves' ophthalmopathy. Each CDR3 is given with its conserved first and last residue. A D gene is named only where the DNA matches it firmly. Rows may omit the clone size; those that give it use once, few, many or a size class.

clone size: few
V gene: TRBV7-9
D gene: .
J gene: TRBJ2-7
CDR3 protein: CASSIVRGPYEQYF
CDR3 DNA: TGTGCCAGTAGTATAGTTCGGGGACCCTACGAGCAGTACTTC

clone size: .
V gene: TRBV19
D gene: .
J gene: TRBJ2-2
CDR3 protein: CASSIVGWQGSEELFF
CDR3 DNA: TGTGCCAGTAGTATTGTGGGTTGGCAGGGGAGTGAGGAGCTGTTTTTT

clone size: many
V gene: TRBV27
D gene: .
J gene: TRBJ2-7
CDR3 protein: CASSFVGGRESAYEQYF
CDR3 DNA: TGTGCCAGCAGTTTTGTGGGGGGGCGGGAGTCCGCCTACGAGCAGTACTTC

clone size: many
V gene: TRBV6-6
D gene: TRBD2
J gene: TRBJ2-1
CDR3 protein: CASSYSLFGGSLVNEQFF
CDR3 DNA: TGTGCCAGCAGTTACTCACTTTTCGGCGGGAGCCTAGTGAATGAGCAGTTCTTC

clone size: many
V gene: TRBV5-1
D gene: TRBD1
J gene: TRBJ2-7
CDR3 protein: CASSLFGQGNREQYF
CDR3 DNA: TGCGCCAGCAGCTTGTTCGGACAGGGTAATCGCGAGCAGTACTTC

clone size: .
V gene: TRBV10-3
D gene: .
J gene: TRBJ1-1
CDR3 protein: CAISESRGGEAFF
CDR3 DNA: TGTGCCATCAGTGAATCCAGGGGAGGTGAAGCTTTCTTT

clone size: .
V gene: TRBV6-1
D gene: .
J gene: TRBJ1-5
CDR3 protein: CASSDLVPNQPQHF
CDR3 DNA: TGTGCCAGCAGTGATTTGGTCCCCAATCAGCCCCAGCATTTT

clone size: .
V gene: TRBV4-3
D gene: .
J gene: TRBJ2-7
CDR3 protein: CASSQNANKDKQYF
CDR3 DNA: TGCGCCAGCAGCCAAAATGCCAACAAGGACAAGCAGTACTTC

clone size: few
V gene: TRBV4-1
D gene: .
J gene: TRBJ1-3
CDR3 protein: CASSQVPNRGNTIYF
CDR3 DNA: TGCGCCAGCAGCCAAGTACCTAACAGGGGAAACACCATATATTTT

clone size: many
V gene: TRBV11-2
D gene: .
J gene: TRBJ2-2
CDR3 protein: CASSATREDGELFF
CDR3 DNA: TGTGCCAGCAGCGCAACAAGGGAGGACGGGGAGCTGTTTTTT

clone size: .
V gene: TRBV14
D gene: TRBD2
J gene: TRBJ2-7
CDR3 protein: CASSPGLAWEQYF
CDR3 DNA: TGTGCCAGCAGCCCGGGACTAGCGTGGGAGCAGTACTTC

clone size: .
V gene: TRBV4-3
D gene: .
J gene: TRBJ2-5
CDR3 protein: CASSQDLGGRETQYF
CDR3 DNA: TGCGCCAGCAGCCAAGATTTGGGAGGACGAGAGACCCAGTACTTC

clone size: many
V gene: TRBV2
D gene: .
J gene: TRBJ1-4
CDR3 protein: CASKRSPNEKLFF
CDR3 DNA: TGTGCCAGCAAAAGGAGCCCCAATGAAAAACTGTTTTTT

clone size: .
V gene: TRBV20-1
D gene: TRBD2
J gene: TRBJ2-5
CDR3 protein: CSASWTSGQETQYF
CDR3 DNA: TGCAGTGCTAGCTGGACTAGCGGACAAGAGACCCAGTACTTC

clone size: few
V gene: TRBV12-3/TRBV12-4
D gene: TRBD2
J gene: TRBJ2-1
CDR3 protein: CASSSGGLAPYNEQFF
CDR3 DNA: TGTGCCAGCAGTTCGGGGGGACTAGCACCCTACAATGAGCAGTTCTTC

clone size: .
V gene: TRBV6-1
D gene: .
J gene: TRBJ2-1
CDR3 protein: CASSLNSGPYNEQFF
CDR3 DNA: TGTGCCAGCAGTCTAAACAGCGGACCTTACAATGAGCAGTTCTTC

clone size: many
V gene: TRBV4-2
D gene: .
J gene: TRBJ1-1
CDR3 protein: CASSQDVGAGSLGAFF
CDR3 DNA: TGTGCCAGCAGCCAAGATGTAGGGGCTGGTTCCCTGGGAGCTTTCTTT

clone size: .
V gene: TRBV6-5
D gene: .
J gene: TRBJ2-2
CDR3 protein: CASSYPHSGAGELFF
CDR3 DNA: TGTGCCAGCAGTTACCCACACTCCGGGGCCGGGGAGCTGTTTTTT

clone size: many
V gene: TRBV5-8
D gene: .
J gene: TRBJ1-1
CDR3 protein: CASSFSGDDTEAFF
CDR3 DNA: TGTGCCAGCAGCTTTTCGGGGGACGACACTGAAGCTTTCTTT

clone size: few
V gene: TRBV4-2
D gene: TRBD1
J gene: TRBJ2-2
CDR3 protein: CASNQDGGTGLNTGELFF
CDR3 DNA: TGTGCCAGCAACCAGGATGGAGGGACAGGCCTTAACACCGGGGAGCTGTTTTTT

clone size: .
V gene: TRBV12-3/TRBV12-4
D gene: TRBD2
J gene: TRBJ2-1
CDR3 protein: CASSLGRQREDEQFF
CDR3 DNA: TGTGCCAGCAGTTTAGGACGGCAGCGGGAGGATGAGCAGTTCTTC

clone size: many
V gene: TRBV6-1
D gene: .
J gene: TRBJ2-3
CDR3 protein: CASNRDGSSWTDTQYF
CDR3 DNA: TGTGCCAGCAACAGGGACGGGTCATCGTGGACAGATACGCAGTATTTT

clone size: .
V gene: TRBV12-3/TRBV12-4
D gene: TRBD1
J gene: TRBJ1-5
CDR3 protein: CASRLPGQGNQPQHF
CDR3 DNA: TGTGCCAGCAGGCTCCCGGGACAGGGCAATCAGCCCCAGCATTTT

clone size: few
V gene: TRBV11-2
D gene: .
J gene: TRBJ1-3
CDR3 protein: CASSSQILTSGNTIYF
CDR3 DNA: TGTGCCAGCAGCTCCCAGATCCTGACTTCTGGAAACACCATATATTTT

clone size: many
V gene: TRBV11-2
D gene: .
J gene: TRBJ2-1
CDR3 protein: CASSVNEQFF
CDR3 DNA: TGTGCCAGCAGTGTGAATGAGCAGTTCTTC

clone size: .
V gene: TRBV5-1
D gene: .
J gene: TRBJ2-1
CDR3 protein: CASSKTGPEVNEQFF
CDR3 DNA: TGCGCCAGCAGCAAAACAGGGCCCGAGGTCAATGAGCAGTTCTTC

clone size: many
V gene: TRBV20-1
D gene: TRBD1
J gene: TRBJ1-5
CDR3 protein: CSARDSPTGSAIQPQHF
CDR3 DNA: TGCAGTGCTAGAGATTCCCCGACAGGGTCAGCGATTCAGCCCCAGCATTTT

clone size: many
V gene: TRBV5-1
D gene: TRBD1
J gene: TRBJ2-2
CDR3 protein: CASSLDRGNTGELFF
CDR3 DNA: TGCGCCAGCAGCCTGGACAGGGGGAACACCGGGGAGCTGTTTTTT

clone size: many
V gene: TRBV20-1
D gene: TRBD1
J gene: TRBJ1-5
CDR3 protein: CSATGGAYSNQPQHF
CDR3 DNA: TGCAGTGCTACAGGGGGCGCATATAGCAATCAGCCCCAGCATTTT

clone size: many
V gene: TRBV28
D gene: TRBD1
J gene: TRBJ2-7
CDR3 protein: CATRRTGDSYEQYF
CDR3 DNA: TGTGCCACCAGGCGGACAGGGGACTCCTACGAGCAGTACTTC

clone size: many
V gene: TRBV6-2/TRBV6-3
D gene: .
J gene: TRBJ2-1
CDR3 protein: CASGAHNEQFF
CDR3 DNA: TGTGCATCGGGGGCCCACAATGAGCAGTTCTTC

clone size: .
V gene: TRBV27
D gene: .
J gene: TRBJ2-7
CDR3 protein: CASTSTGTGYEQYF
CDR3 DNA: TGTGCCAGCACCTCGACCGGGACGGGCTACGAGCAGTACTTC

clone size: .
V gene: TRBV5-1
D gene: TRBD2
J gene: TRBJ2-2
CDR3 protein: CASSLAGTSRSGELFF
CDR3 DNA: TGCGCCAGCAGCTTGGCCGGGACTAGCCGGTCCGGGGAGCTGTTTTTT

clone size: many
V gene: TRBV12-3/TRBV12-4
D gene: TRBD1
J gene: TRBJ1-2
CDR3 protein: CASSLARGQGYGYTF
CDR3 DNA: TGTGCCAGCAGTTTAGCGAGGGGACAGGGCTATGGCTACACCTTC

clone size: few
V gene: TRBV4-1
D gene: .
J gene: TRBJ2-1
CDR3 protein: CASSQDRGDEQFF
CDR3 DNA: TGCGCCAGCAGCCAAGATAGGGGGGACGAGCAGTTCTTC

clone size: many
V gene: TRBV7-2
D gene: .
J gene: TRBJ1-1
CDR3 protein: CASSVDMNTEAFF
CDR3 DNA: TGTGCCAGCAGCGTGGACATGAACACTGAAGCTTTCTTT

clone size: .
V gene: TRBV6-2/TRBV6-3
D gene: .
J gene: TRBJ1-5
CDR3 protein: CASTDRAGPQHF
CDR3 DNA: TGTGCCAGCACCGATCGGGCCGGGCCCCAGCATTTT

clone size: .
V gene: TRBV25-1
D gene: .
J gene: TRBJ2-7
CDR3 protein: CASSGGLAGREQYF
CDR3 DNA: TGTGCCAGCAGTGGGGGCCTCGCCGGGCGCGAGCAGTACTTC

clone size: few
V gene: TRBV3-1
D gene: TRBD1
J gene: TRBJ1-3
CDR3 protein: CASSQRDSKNTIYF
CDR3 DNA: TGTGCCAGCAGCCAGCGGGACAGTAAAAACACCATATATTTT

clone size: many
V gene: TRBV2
D gene: .
J gene: TRBJ1-2
CDR3 protein: CASSEHGADYGYTF
CDR3 DNA: TGTGCCAGCAGTGAACACGGGGCTGACTATGGCTACACCTTC

clone size: few
V gene: TRBV18
D gene: .
J gene: TRBJ1-6
CDR3 protein: CASSPPVGPNSPLHF
CDR3 DNA: TGTGCCAGCTCACCACCGGTCGGGCCTAATTCACCCCTCCACTTT

clone size: many
V gene: TRBV3-1
D gene: .
J gene: TRBJ1-3
CDR3 protein: CASSYQPSGSGNTIYF
CDR3 DNA: TGTGCCAGCAGCTACCAGCCATCGGGCTCTGGAAACACCATATATTTT

clone size: .
V gene: TRBV6-1
D gene: TRBD2
J gene: TRBJ2-1
CDR3 protein: CASRLSRARIGTSGYNEQFF
CDR3 DNA: TGTGCCAGCAGGTTGTCCCGGGCAAGGATAGGGACTAGCGGATACAATGAGCAGTTCTTC

clone size: many
V gene: TRBV28
D gene: .
J gene: TRBJ2-7
CDR3 protein: CASGHPGPTKYYEQYF
CDR3 DNA: TGTGCCAGCGGCCACCCGGGACCGACAAAGTACTACGAGCAGTACTTC

clone size: few
V gene: TRBV4-3
D gene: .
J gene: TRBJ2-3
CDR3 protein: CASSQSTPGRDTQYF
CDR3 DNA: TGCGCCAGCAGCCAATCGACACCTGGTCGGGATACGCAGTATTTT

clone size: .
V gene: TRBV9
D gene: .
J gene: TRBJ2-3
CDR3 protein: CASSVSGTGGTDTQYF
CDR3 DNA: TGTGCCAGCAGCGTATCCGGGACCGGGGGCACAGATACGCAGTATTTT

clone size: .
V gene: TRBV11-2
D gene: TRBD2
J gene: TRBJ2-7
CDR3 protein: CASSLVPSGSASNEQYF
CDR3 DNA: TGTGCCAGCAGCTTAGTCCCCAGCGGGAGTGCTAGTAACGAGCAGTACTTC

clone size: many
V gene: TRBV7-2
D gene: TRBD1
J gene: TRBJ1-2
CDR3 protein: CASSQTMTGINSYTF
CDR3 DNA: TGTGCCAGCAGCCAAACGATGACAGGGATTAATAGCTACACCTTC

clone size: many
V gene: TRBV12-3/TRBV12-4
D gene: .
J gene: TRBJ2-2
CDR3 protein: CASSLSLNTGELFF
CDR3 DNA: TGTGCCAGCAGTTTAAGCTTGAACACCGGGGAGCTGTTTTTT

clone size: many
V gene: TRBV28
D gene: .
J gene: TRBJ2-7
CDR3 protein: CASRHPGRLQASDRNEQYF
CDR3 DNA: TGTGCCAGCAGGCACCCGGGACGACTCCAGGCAAGTGACAGAAACGAGCAGTACTTC

clone size: many
V gene: TRBV6-1
D gene: .
J gene: TRBJ2-5
CDR3 protein: CASSEAHGGRETQYF
CDR3 DNA: TGTGCCAGCAGTGAAGCGCATGGGGGCAGGGAGACCCAGTACTTC

clone size: .
V gene: TRBV6-1
D gene: TRBD2
J gene: TRBJ2-5
CDR3 protein: CASMASGGASETQYF
CDR3 DNA: TGTGCCAGCATGGCTAGCGGGGGGGCATCAGAGACCCAGTACTTC

clone size: few
V gene: TRBV5-1
D gene: .
J gene: TRBJ2-2
CDR3 protein: CASSGPRTGTELFF
CDR3 DNA: TGCGCCAGCAGCGGACCCCGGACTGGGACGGAGCTGTTTTTT

clone size: many
V gene: TRBV20-1
D gene: TRBD1
J gene: TRBJ1-4
CDR3 protein: CSAQGGEKLFF
CDR3 DNA: TGCAGTGCTCAGGGGGGAGAAAAACTGTTTTTT

clone size: many
V gene: TRBV18
D gene: .
J gene: TRBJ1-2
CDR3 protein: CASSQTMWGLGTF
CDR3 DNA: .

clone size: many
V gene: TRBV20-1
D gene: .
J gene: TRBJ1-1
CDR3 protein: CSARDQGRFGTEAFF
CDR3 DNA: TGCAGTGCTAGAGATCAGGGACGGTTTGGCACTGAAGCTTTCTTT

clone size: .
V gene: TRBV18
D gene: TRBD1
J gene: TRBJ2-1
CDR3 protein: CASSRRTGDYNEQFF
CDR3 DNA: TGTGCCAGCTCACGACGGACAGGAGACTACAATGAGCAGTTCTTC

clone size: many
V gene: TRBV7-2
D gene: TRBD2
J gene: TRBJ2-5
CDR3 protein: CASSRTPGRETSGVVETQYF
CDR3 DNA: TGTGCCAGCAGCCGGACGCCCGGACGAGAGACTAGCGGGGTGGTAGAGACCCAGTACTTC

clone size: many
V gene: TRBV6-1
D gene: .
J gene: TRBJ1-5
CDR3 protein: CASSVQDNQPQHF
CDR3 DNA: TGTGCCAGCAGTGTTCAGGACAATCAGCCCCAGCATTTT